The sequence of this T cell receptor (beta chain) was determined in a study of blood T cell repertoires in COVID-19. Method: immunoSEQ multiplex PCR; TCRdb's copy keeps in-frame clones and lacks some. The sample includes some 200,000 clones, around 84% of them seen just once. The V gene end was trimmed by 4 bases and the J gene end by 5 bases; junction bases not matched to a gene: 10. CDR3 size: 16 residues. Germline values: CDR1 LNHDA, CDR2 SQIVND (reference sequence). The sequence derives from a man aged 50 or older with acute or convalescent COVID-19. V is TRBV19 and J is TRBJ2-2; 7 nucleotides match TRBD1. The specimen sequenced was peripheral blood. CDR3 region: CASSSHRGVRTGELFF. The CDR3 DNA is TGTGCCAGTAGTAGCCACAGGGGCGTGAGGACCGGGGAGCTGTTTTTT.